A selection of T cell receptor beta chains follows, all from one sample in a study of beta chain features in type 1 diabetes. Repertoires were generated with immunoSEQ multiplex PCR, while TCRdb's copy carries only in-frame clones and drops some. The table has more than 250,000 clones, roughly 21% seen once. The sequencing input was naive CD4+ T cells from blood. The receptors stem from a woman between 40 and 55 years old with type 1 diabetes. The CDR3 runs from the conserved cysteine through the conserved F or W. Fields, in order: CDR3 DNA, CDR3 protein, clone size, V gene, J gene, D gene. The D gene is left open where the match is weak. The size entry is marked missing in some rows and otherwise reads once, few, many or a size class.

TGTGCCAGCAGCCAAGCCCTCTATGGCTACACCTTC	CASSQALYGYTF	.	TRBV4-2	TRBJ1-2	.
TGCAGCGCTCAGGCCCCTACAGGGGCTAGATCCTACGAGCAGTACTTC	CSAQAPTGARSYEQYF	.	TRBV29-1	TRBJ2-7	TRBD1
TGTGCCAGCTCACCGGACAGTGGGGCCTGGGAGCAGTACTTC	CASSPDSGAWEQYF	.	TRBV18	TRBJ2-7	.
TGTGCCACTCGATTCAGCTCTGGGGCCAACGTCCTGACTTTC	CATRFSSGANVLTF	few	TRBV19	TRBJ2-6	.
TGTGCCAGCAGCTTATTAGCGGATACGCAGTATTTT	CASSLLADTQYF	few	TRBV7-2	TRBJ2-3	.
TGCGCCAGCAGCCAAGGCCTCAGGGGGTCCGGGGCCAACGTCCTGACTTTC	CASSQGLRGSGANVLTF	few	TRBV4-1	TRBJ2-6	TRBD1
TGTGCCAGCAGTTTAGGGGGGAGGATGAACACTGAAGCTTTCTTT	CASSLGGRMNTEAFF	.	TRBV28	TRBJ1-1	.
TGTGCCAGCATTCCAGGGGATCAGCCCCAGCATTTT	CASIPGDQPQHF	.	TRBV6-4	TRBJ1-5	.
TGCGCCAGCAGTCAATACACCTGGACAGTCCCCGAGCAGTACTTC	CASSQYTWTVPEQYF	.	TRBV23-1	TRBJ2-7	.
TGTGCCTGGAGTAGGGGGGGCCAAGAGACCCAGTACTTC	CAWSRGGQETQYF	.	TRBV30	TRBJ2-5	.
TGTGCCAGCAGTCGGCCCATGATACAGGGGGCAGGAGGCTACACCTTC	CASSRPMIQGAGGYTF	.	TRBV6-6	TRBJ1-2	TRBD1
TGCGCCAGCAGCTTGGGTAGCGGGCCAACCTACGAGCAGTACTTC	CASSLGSGPTYEQYF	.	TRBV5-1	TRBJ2-7	TRBD2
TGTGCCAGCAGCTCCGGGACAGGGTTCGTGGGGACTATCTATGGCTACACCTTC	CASSSGTGFVGTIYGYTF	.	TRBV28	TRBJ1-2	TRBD1
TGTGCCAGCAGCTTGGAGCGGACAGGGGCGGAGACCCAGTACTTC	CASSLERTGAETQYF	few	TRBV5-4	TRBJ2-5	TRBD1
TGTGCCAGCCACAACTACGACGGATCCTATGGCTACACCTTC	CASHNYDGSYGYTF	.	TRBV19	TRBJ1-2	.
TGTGCCAGCAGCGCGGACACGGATACGCAGTATTTT	CASSADTDTQYF	.	TRBV9	TRBJ2-3	.
TGTGCCAGCAGTGAATGGGACAGGATAGAGGAAAAACTGTTTTTT	CASSEWDRIEEKLFF	.	TRBV2	TRBJ1-4	TRBD1
TGTGCCAGCAGCTTTCTTAGGGGTGGCTACACCTTC	CASSFLRGGYTF	.	TRBV7-2	TRBJ1-2	.
TGTGCCAGCGCACGAGGGAGAGTGGGCTACACCTTC	CASARGRVGYTF	.	TRBV11-2	TRBJ1-2	.
TGTGCCAGCAGTGAATCGCAGGGTTACAATGAGCAGTTCTTC	CASSESQGYNEQFF	few	TRBV25-1	TRBJ2-1	.
TGCGCCAGCAGCTTGGACTCGCGCGATGATACGCAGTATTTT	CASSLDSRDDTQYF	.	TRBV5-1	TRBJ2-3	.
TGCAGCGTTGCTCCGGGACTAGCGGGAGGACGACGCTACGAGCAGTACTTC	CSVAPGLAGGRRYEQYF	few	TRBV29-1	TRBJ2-7	TRBD2
TGTGCCAGCTCACCTCGGGAGGGAAAAGGTGAAAAACTGTTTTTT	CASSPREGKGEKLFF	.	TRBV18	TRBJ1-4	.
TGCGCCAGCAGGGAGGGTAATAACTATGGCTACACCTTC	CASREGNNYGYTF	.	TRBV5-1	TRBJ1-2	.
TGCGCCAGCAGCCAATCGGGACAGGGGTTAGGCGAGCAGTACTTC	CASSQSGQGLGEQYF	.	TRBV4-3	TRBJ2-7	TRBD1
TGTGCCAGCAGCCAGACGGGTCATGAGCAGTTCTTC	CASSQTGHEQFF	.	TRBV27	TRBJ2-1	.
TGCGCCAGCAGCCAAGTGGGACTAGCAGTAGATACGCAGTATTTT	CASSQVGLAVDTQYF	.	TRBV4-1	TRBJ2-3	TRBD2
TGCGCCAGCAGCCAACAGGACAGGGGGCCTAATGAGCAGTTCTTC	CASSQQDRGPNEQFF	.	TRBV4-3	TRBJ2-1	TRBD1
TGCAGCGGAGGTAGGGGGAATGAAAAACTGTTTTTT	CSGGRGNEKLFF	.	TRBV29-1	TRBJ1-4	.
TGTGCCAGCAGTTTGGACAGGGCGCCCTACGAGCAGTACTTC	CASSLDRAPYEQYF	few	TRBV6-5	TRBJ2-7	TRBD1
TGCAGCGTTGCCCCTTTTCTTTCTGGCGAGCAGTTCTTC	CSVAPFLSGEQFF	.	TRBV29-1	TRBJ2-1	.
TGTGCCACCATTCGTAGGGGGCCCACCGGGGAGCTGTTTTTT	CATIRRGPTGELFF	.	TRBV28	TRBJ2-2	TRBD1
TGCAGCGTCGGGCGACTAGCGGGAGGGCGAGAGCAGTACTTC	CSVGRLAGGREQYF	few	TRBV29-1	TRBJ2-7	TRBD2
TGTGCCAGCTCAGACCTAGCGGGTGGGCCCTACGAGCAGTACTTC	CASSDLAGGPYEQYF	.	TRBV18	TRBJ2-7	TRBD2
TGTGCCAGCTCACCAACAGGGGTAGAGACCCAGTACTTC	CASSPTGVETQYF	few	TRBV18	TRBJ2-5	TRBD1
TGCGCCAGCAGCTCCCGACAGTCCCGCTCTGGAAACACCATATATTTT	CASSSRQSRSGNTIYF	few	TRBV4-3	TRBJ1-3	.
TGTGCCAGCAGTTTAACCCGACAGAGAAAACATGGCTACACCTTC	CASSLTRQRKHGYTF	once	TRBV27	TRBJ1-2	.
TGTGCCTGGAGTGTAATTGTCGGGACAGGGGGCGAAGAGACCCAGTACTTC	CAWSVIVGTGGEETQYF	few	TRBV30	TRBJ2-5	TRBD1
TGTGCCAGCAGTTCCATACAGGGGATCGGCCAGCCCCAGCATTTT	CASSSIQGIGQPQHF	.	TRBV27	TRBJ1-5	TRBD1
TGTGCCAGCAGGGCTACAGTGAACACTGAAGCTTTCTTT	CASRATVNTEAFF	few	TRBV25-1	TRBJ1-1	.